This T cell receptor beta chain emerged from a study of blood T cell repertoires in COVID-19. On the study more broadly: The samples span acute and convalescent COVID-19 from the United States, Italy and Spain.

The CDR3 covers 17 residues. The germline V gene encodes CDR1 SGHNT and CDR2 YYREEE (reference sequence). V shed 7 bases, J shed 4 bases, and the junction held 13 bases outside the gene matches. The Seattle site enrolled patients during active infection and followed them longitudinally. TCRdb's table, derived via immunoSEQ multiplex PCR, lists solely in-frame clones and lacks some. The data show 500,000 to 600,000 clones, with about 89% seen just once and about 8% held by the top ten. This clonotype was sampled from a woman in her forties or fifties with COVID-19, enrolled during active disease. The chain links TRBV5-4 to TRBJ2-6; 8 bases align to TRBD1. Specimen: peripheral blood. For the CDR3, the DNA is TGTGCCAGCGGTGGACAGGGATTTTCTGGAGGGGCCAACGTCCTGACTTTC. Protein product: CASGGQGFSGGANVLTF. Filled out from reference TRBV5-4 and TRBJ2-6, the complete variable domain reads ETGVTQSPTHLIKTRGQQVTLRCSSQSGHNTVSWYQQALGQGPQFIFQYYREEENGRGNFPPRFSGLQFPNYSSELNVNALELDDSALYLCASGGQGFSGGANVLTFGAGSRLTVL.